The 17 T cell receptor beta chains listed next were all sequenced from one sample in a study of cytomegalovirus exposure and HLA in healthy donors. This table comes from immunoSEQ multiplex PCR, and its TCRdb copy is limited to in-frame clones, with some not included. Of roughly 300,000 clones listed, 88% are singletons. The sample was PBMCs. The receptors come from a woman aged 18-35 years in good health and CMV-seronegative.

V gene TRBV7-9 combines with J gene TRBJ1-5; 7 bases agree with TRBD1. Germline assignment: CDR1 SEHNR and CDR2 FQNEAQ (reference sequence). The CDR3 consists of 16 residues. After removal of 5 bases from V and 0 bases from J, the junction contained 7 bases not matched to a gene. CDR3: CASSPQGTYSNQPQHF. The CDR3 region has the DNA TGTGCCAGCAGCCCACAGGGGACGTATAGCAATCAGCCCCAGCATTTT.

V and J are TRBV6-1 and TRBJ2-7; no clear D gene. The V gene's germline CDR1 is MNHNS and CDR2 SASEGT. V was shortened by 8 bases and J by 2 bases, with 10 bases between the two germline ends. There are 12 residues in the CDR3. The CDR3 loop is CASELVPYEQYF. The CDR3 DNA is TGTGCCAGCGAACTGGTTCCCTACGAGCAGTACTTC.

V is TRBV6-1 and J is TRBJ2-1, with 13 bases identical to TRBD2. The J segment lost 7 bases and the V segment lost 1 base, leaving 1 base of the junction unmatched. This CDR3 has 15 amino acids. Germline-derived CDR1 and CDR2 are MNHNS and SASEGT. The CDR3 region is CASSEETSGGNEQFF. The CDR3 DNA is TGTGCCAGCAGTGAAGAGACTAGCGGGGGGAATGAGCAGTTCTTC.

The rearrangement uses TRBV6-5 and TRBJ1-5; no firm D call. V lost 6 bases to trimming and J lost 3 bases, with 12 bases between them. Germline CDR1 MNHEY, CDR2 SVGAGI. The CDR3 has 14 amino acids. CDR3 protein: CASRSGLLNQPQHF. The CDR3 nucleotides are TGTGCCAGCAGATCCGGACTGCTCAATCAGCCCCAGCATTTT.

This clone has more than one count but fewer than ten. CDR3 protein: CASKPGANYGYTF. CDR3 DNA: TGTGCCAGCAAGCCCGGGGCTAACTATGGCTACACCTTC. The rearrangement links TRBV27 to TRBJ1-2; the D is unclear. This CDR3 is built from 13 residues. The germline V gene has CDR1 MNHEY and CDR2 SMNVEV (reference sequence). V was cut by 7 bases and J by 0 bases, with 9 bases left in between.

The chain joins TRBV4-3 to TRBJ2-7; possible D gene TRBD1, 5 bases. This CDR3 has 14 amino acids. Germline lookup yields CDR1 LGHNA and CDR2 YSLEER. Deletions cut 0 bases from V and 6 bases from J, with 12 bases between. CDR3 in amino acids: CASSQDRQSFEQYF. The DNA for the CDR3 is TGCGCCAGCAGCCAAGATCGACAGAGTTTCGAGCAGTACTTC.

This clone was observed many times. The chain recombines TRBV6-4 with TRBJ2-6; 11 positions match TRBD1. V shed 0 bases, J shed 2 bases, and the junction held 9 bases outside the gene matches. The CDR3 consists of 20 residues. Germline V gene data show CDR1 as MRHNA and CDR2 as SNTAGT. CDR3 DNA: TGTGCCAGCAGTGACTCTGAGACCGGGACAGGGGGTGCTGGGGCCAACGTCCTGACTTTC. It is translated as CASSDSETGTGGAGANVLTF.

The chain is built from TRBV27 and TRBJ1-6, with TRBD1 matching over 8 bases. Trimming at V came to 8 bases and at J to 6 bases, leaving 12 bases not matched to a gene. Germline V gene lookup returns CDR1 MNHEY and CDR2 SMNVEV (reference sequence). The CDR3 extends over 16 amino acids. The CDR3 bases are TGTGCCAGCCTCCTACGGCCGGGACAGGCTAATTCACCCCTCCACTTT. Amino acids: CASLLRPGQANSPLHF.

The CDR3 bases are TGTGCCAGCAGCTGGAGCGGGAGTGGAGATACGCAGTATTTT. As protein: CASSWSGSGDTQYF. The chain couples TRBV11-2 to TRBJ2-3; 8 positions agree with TRBD2. CDR1 is SGHAT and CDR2 is FQNNGV in the germline V gene. CDR3 length: 14 residues. The ends lost 4 bases at V and 5 bases at J; junction bases unmatched: 5.

The chain couples TRBV19 to TRBJ2-5; D is possibly TRBD1 (7 bases). The CDR3 spans 14 residues. The germline gives CDR1 LNHDA, CDR2 SQIVND (reference sequence). Trimming took off 7 bases at V and 3 bases at J, with 15 bases between the two ends. The CDR3 spells CASKDGGGEETQYF. The CDR3 DNA is TGTGCCAGTAAGGATGGAGGGGGCGAAGAGACCCAGTACTTC.

V gene TRBV25-1 combines with J gene TRBJ2-1; 8 bases agree with TRBD1. Germline V lookup: CDR1 MGHDK, CDR2 SYGVNS. The CDR3 is 15 residues long. J lost 10 bases, V lost 2 bases, and 10 bases had no gene match. The CDR3 here is CASSEPGTGSREQFF. The CDR3 DNA is TGTGCCAGCAGTGAACCCGGGACAGGTTCACGGGAGCAGTTCTTC.

The chain uses TRBV28 and TRBJ2-2, with D unclear. Germline V gene data show CDR1 as MDHEN and CDR2 as SYDVKM. The length of the CDR3 is 13 residues. V lost 3 bases, J lost 6 bases, and 8 bases lay in between. The CDR3 nucleotides read TGTGCCAGCAGTTTTTTAGTTCCCGGGGAGCTGTTTTTT. It is translated as CASSFLVPGELFF.

The genes are TRBV27 and TRBJ2-2, with 10 nucleotides matching TRBD2. The CDR3 sequence is 16 residues long. The germline CDR1 and CDR2 sequences are MNHEY and SMNVEV (reference sequence). J lost 5 bases, V lost 5 bases, and 8 bases had no gene match. For the CDR3, the DNA is TGTGCCAGCAGTCTTATAGCGGGAGGCGCAACCGGGGAGCTGTTTTTT. Amino acid sequence: CASSLIAGGATGELFF.

V is TRBV30 and J is TRBJ2-5; 9 nucleotides match TRBD1. From germline, CDR1 is GTSNPN and CDR2 SVGIG (reference sequence). Unmatched junction bases numbered 10, after V lost 8 bases and J lost 0 bases. This CDR3 has 15 amino acids. For the CDR3, the DNA is TGTGCCAAGGGACAGGGCTTTAGCAACCAAGAGACCCAGTACTTC. Protein sequence: CAKGQGFSNQETQYF. Together with reference TRBV30 and TRBJ2-5, the CDR3 gives the full variable domain: SQTIHQWPATLVQPVGSPLSLECTVEGTSNPNLYWYRQAAGRGLQLLFYSVGIGQISSEVPQNLSASRPQDRQFILSSKKLLLSDSGFYLCAKGQGFSNQETQYFGPGTRLLVL.

The chain is built from TRBV7-8 and TRBJ2-7; 8 bases line up with TRBD2. CDR1 and CDR2 from the germline V gene are SGHVS and FQNEAQ. The CDR3 consists of 14 residues. The V gene end was trimmed by 2 bases and the J gene end by 4 bases; junction bases not matched to a gene: 4. The CDR3 sequence is CASSLWGTSYEQYF. The CDR3 coding sequence is TGTGCCAGCAGCTTATGGGGGACTAGTTACGAGCAGTACTTC.

The V call is TRBV5-1, the J call TRBJ2-3; the match to TRBD1 covers 11 bases. The CDR3 runs to 15 residues. From germline, CDR1 is SGHRS and CDR2 YFSETQ. V lost 2 bases and J lost 3; bases outside the gene matches: 2. CDR3 in amino acids: CASSFGQGATDTQYF. CDR3 bases: TGCGCCAGCAGCTTCGGACAGGGGGCAACAGATACGCAGTATTTT.

This clone was seen more than once but under ten times. The rearrangement links TRBV18 to TRBJ1-2, with a weak D call TRBD1 (5 bases). Germline loops: CDR1 KGHSH, CDR2 LQKENI. The ends were cut back, 5 bases at V and 2 bases at J, with 15 bases in the middle. The CDR3 contains 15 residues. Written as DNA, the CDR3 is TGTGCCAGCTCAGCTCAGGGTTTCTCCAACTATGGCTACACCTTC. Residues: CASSAQGFSNYGYTF.